The 32 T cell receptor beta chains presented below share a single source sample, sequenced in a study of cytomegalovirus exposure and HLA in healthy donors. This table comes from immunoSEQ multiplex PCR, and its TCRdb copy is limited to in-frame clones, with some not included. The table lists some 120,000 clones, around nine tenths of them singletons, with 1.5% to 2% in the top ten. Sample: PBMCs. These receptors were taken from a woman aged 18 to 35 in good health and CMV-seronegative.

The chain is built from TRBV29-1 and TRBJ1-1; D not certain. V was trimmed by 5 bases and J by 0 bases, leaving 10 bases between them. The CDR3 covers 13 residues. CDR1 and CDR2 (germline): SQVTM, ANQGSEA. In DNA form, the CDR3 reads TGCAGCGTTAGCAAAATTTTGAACACTGAAGCTTTCTTT. Protein: CSVSKILNTEAFF.

The rearrangement links TRBV27 to TRBJ2-3; D perhaps matches TRBD1 (5 bases). The V gene lost 4 bases and the J gene lost 2 bases, with 13 bases spanning the gap. The CDR3 covers 15 residues. Germline values: CDR1 MNHEY, CDR2 SMNVEV (reference sequence). The DNA of the CDR3 is TGTGCCAGCAGTTCCCTAGGACACCTCACAGATACGCAGTATTTT. It yields the protein CASSSLGHLTDTQYF.

This clone was seen a handful of times. The chain is built from TRBV2 and TRBJ1-5, with D tentatively TRBD1 (6 bases). Germline values: CDR1 SNHLY, CDR2 FYNNEI. V lost 7 bases to trimming and J lost 5 bases, with 15 bases between them. The CDR3 length is 14 residues. CDR3 in amino acids: CASKKEQGYQPQHF. In DNA, the CDR3 is TGTGCCAGCAAAAAGGAGCAGGGGTATCAGCCCCAGCATTTT.

This clone was picked up a small number of times. The chain links TRBV7-9 to TRBJ2-1; 12 bases agree with TRBD2. Germline CDR1 SEHNR, CDR2 FQNEAQ (reference sequence). V shed 5 bases and J 2 bases; nucleotides not matched to a gene: 7. This CDR3 is 17 amino acids long. The CDR3 bases are TGTGCCAGCAGCGCCACTCGACTAGCGGGGGCCTACAATGAGCAGTTCTTC. Protein sequence: CASSATRLAGAYNEQFF.

The V call is TRBV7-9, the J call TRBJ2-1; 12 positions agree with TRBD2. Germline CDR1 and CDR2: SEHNR and FQNEAQ (reference sequence). This CDR3 is 16 amino acids long. Germline trimming cut 5 bases from V and 2 bases from J; bases unmatched to any gene: 4. CDR3 residues: CASSRTSGKAYNEQFF. CDR3 nucleotides: TGTGCCAGCAGCCGGACTAGCGGGAAAGCCTACAATGAGCAGTTCTTC.

This sequence joins TRBV6-6 and TRBJ1-2, with 7 bases fitting TRBD1. V lost 6 bases and J lost 8; bases outside the gene matches: 9. CDR1 and CDR2 (germline): MNHNY, SVGAGI (reference sequence). The CDR3 covers 13 residues. CDR3: CASSLDRVQGYTF. DNA of the CDR3: TGTGCCAGCAGCTTAGACAGGGTTCAGGGCTACACCTTC.

This chain joins TRBV4-2 and TRBJ2-3, with a weak D call TRBD2 (6 bases). The CDR3 loop spans 18 amino acids. Trimming pared 1 base from V and 0 bases from J, leaving 17 bases between. Germline CDR1 and CDR2: LGHNA and YNFKEQ. As DNA, the CDR3 is TGTGCCAGCAGCCAAGGCCGTAGGCTAGCGAAAAGCACAGATACGCAGTATTTT. This gives the protein CASSQGRRLAKSTDTQYF.

The V gene is TRBV7-9, the J gene TRBJ2-7, with D perhaps TRBD1 (6 bases). V was shortened by 5 bases and J by 2 bases, with 19 bases between the two germline ends. Per germline, CDR1 SEHNR and CDR2 FQNEAQ (reference sequence). The CDR3 is 16 amino acids. CDR3 DNA sequence: TGTGCCAGCAGCACGATAAATTCGGACAGCCCCTACGAGCAGTACTTC. Translation gives CASSTINSDSPYEQYF. Combining the CDR3 with reference TRBV7-9 and TRBJ2-7 gives the whole variable domain DTGVSQNPRHKITKRGQNVTFRCDPISEHNRLYWYRQTLGQGPEFLTYFQNEAQLEKSRLLSDRFSAERPKGSFSTLEIQRTEQGDSAMYLCASSTINSDSPYEQYFGPGTRLTVT.

The table lists this clone with a count of one. The gene calls are TRBV27 and TRBJ1-1; D uncertain. This CDR3 is built from 13 residues. The V gene's germline CDR1 is MNHEY and CDR2 SMNVEV (reference sequence). V was shortened by 4 bases and J by 0 bases, with 6 bases between the two germline ends. The DNA of the CDR3 is TGTGCCAGCAGTTCCCTTCTGAACACTGAAGCTTTCTTT. Protein sequence: CASSSLLNTEAFF.

The V call is TRBV30, the J call TRBJ2-7; 10 bases match TRBD1. The V and J ends lost 2 bases and 5 bases, in that order; junction bases with no gene match: 3. This CDR3 has 13 residues. CDR1 and CDR2 (germline): GTSNPN, SVGIG (reference sequence). The DNA for the CDR3 is TGTGCCTGGAGTAGGGACAGGGGCAACGAGCAGTACTTC. This sequence encodes CAWSRDRGNEQYF.

This clone was found once. V is TRBV6-1 and J is TRBJ1-5; a possible D gene is TRBD1 (6 bases). The CDR3 has 13 residues. Germline CDR1 and CDR2: MNHNS and SASEGT. V lost 7 bases and J lost 4, with 11 bases in between. CDR3 nucleotides: TGTGCCAGCACAGGGGATACGAATCAGCCCCAGCATTTT. It codes for CASTGDTNQPQHF.

This chain uses TRBV6-4 with TRBJ2-1; TRBD2 is a possible D gene (5 bases). The CDR3 has 14 residues. Trimming left V 6 bases short and J 9 bases short, with 18 bases between. Germline V CDR1 and CDR2: MRHNA, SNTAGT. CDR3 sequence reads: CASSKLIYEGEQFF. Written as DNA, the CDR3 is TGTGCCAGCAGCAAACTCATTTACGAGGGTGAGCAGTTCTTC.

The J gene is TRBJ2-1, the V gene TRBV11-3, with 9 bases fitting TRBD1. The CDR3 extends over 15 amino acids. Germline trimming cut 2 bases from V and 5 bases from J; bases unmatched to any gene: 4. The germline V gene has CDR1 SGHNT and CDR2 YENEEA. CDR3 sequence: CASSLPGTGHNEQFF. For the CDR3, the DNA is TGTGCCAGCAGCTTACCCGGGACAGGGCACAATGAGCAGTTCTTC. The entire variable domain, with the rest obtained from reference TRBV11-3 and TRBJ2-1, is as follows: EAGVVQSPRYKIIEKKQPVAFWCNPISGHNTLYWYLQNLGQGPELLIRYENEEAVDDSQLPKDRFSAERLKGVDSTLKIQPAELGDSAVYLCASSLPGTGHNEQFFGPGTRLTVL.

The rearrangement joins TRBV28 to TRBJ2-1, with TRBD1 identical over 7 bases. This CDR3 is 15 amino acids long. The J segment lost 4 bases and the V segment lost 3 bases, leaving 6 bases of the junction unmatched. Germline V CDR1 and CDR2: MDHEN, SYDVKM. The CDR3 sequence is CASSFDRAPYNEQFF. The CDR3 DNA reads TGTGCCAGCAGTTTCGACAGGGCTCCTTACAATGAGCAGTTCTTC.

The CDR3 bases are TGTGCCACCAGAGGTGAACAGGGGGCAATCACTGAAGCTTTCTTT. This sequence encodes CATRGEQGAITEAFF. J is TRBJ1-1 and V is TRBV15; 9 bases line up with TRBD1. The V gene end was trimmed by 6 bases and the J gene end by 4 bases; junction bases not matched to a gene: 9. Germline loops: CDR1 LNHNV, CDR2 YYDKDF (reference sequence). The CDR3 length is 15 residues.

The chain links TRBV28 to TRBJ2-6; no clear D gene. The CDR3 sequence is 16 residues long. Between the trimmed V and J ends, which lost 3 bases and 0 bases, there was a span of 9 bases. Looked up from germline, CDR1 is MDHEN and CDR2 is SYDVKM. CDR3 residues: CASSFEIYSGANVLTF. Written as DNA, the CDR3 is TGTGCCAGCAGTTTCGAGATTTACTCTGGGGCCAACGTCCTGACTTTC.

The chain joins TRBV11-2 to TRBJ2-1; 11 bases map to TRBD2. V was pared by 3 bases and J by 7 bases, with 5 bases of the junction left unmatched. The CDR3 totals 15 residues. Per germline, CDR1 SGHAT and CDR2 FQNNGV. CDR3: CASSLGSGGVNEQFF. The DNA of the CDR3 is TGTGCCAGCAGCTTGGGTAGCGGGGGGGTTAATGAGCAGTTCTTC. The full variable domain, completed using reference TRBV11-2 and TRBJ2-1, is EAGVAQSPRYKIIEKRQSVAFWCNPISGHATLYWYQQILGQGPKLLIQFQNNGVVDDSQLPKDRFSAERLKGVDSTLKIQPAKLEDSAVYLCASSLGSGGVNEQFFGPGTRLTVL.

With regard to this clone: No DNA is shown, since the ends of the CDR3 on it are uncertain; the CDR3 is the one TCRdb lists. The gene calls are TRBV27 and TRBJ2-3; the table gives TRBD2 as D, unverified against the DNA. Germline CDR1 is MNHEY and CDR2 is SMNVEV (reference sequence). The CDR3 is 16 amino acids long, termini counted. CDR3 protein: CASSLSLRGSTDTQYF.

A single count supports this clone. The gene calls are TRBV7-2 and TRBJ2-7, with 9 bases identical to TRBD2. J lost 7 bases, V lost 1 base, and 5 bases had no gene match. This CDR3 region has 14 residues. Germline loops: CDR1 SGHTA, CDR2 FQGNSA. CDR3 amino acids: CASSLVPSGAEQYF. CDR3 DNA sequence: TGTGCCAGCAGCTTAGTTCCTAGCGGGGCTGAGCAGTACTTC. Combining the CDR3 with reference TRBV7-2 and TRBJ2-7 gives the whole variable domain GAGVSQSPSNKVTEKGKDVELRCDPISGHTALYWYRQSLGQGLEFLIYFQGNSAPDKSGLPSDRFSAERTGGSVSTLTIQRTQQEDSAVYLCASSLVPSGAEQYFGPGTRLTVT.

The gene calls are TRBV6-5 and TRBJ2-1, with D unresolved. The CDR3 contains 15 residues. Trimming cost V 5 bases and J 4 bases, with 15 bases left between them. Looked up from germline, CDR1 is MNHEY and CDR2 is SVGAGI. As DNA, the CDR3 is TGTGCCAGCAGTCTATACCCCTCCTCATACAATGAGCAGTTCTTC. The encoded protein is CASSLYPSSYNEQFF.

V is TRBV13 and J is TRBJ1-4, with 10 bases matching TRBD1. V dropped 5 bases and J dropped 3; count of bases not matched to a gene: 6. The CDR3 has 16 amino acids. Germline values: CDR1 PRHDT, CDR2 FYEKMQ (reference sequence). The CDR3 DNA is TGTGCCAGCAGCGTCGGGACAGGGGATTCTAATGAAAAACTGTTTTTT. This translates into CASSVGTGDSNEKLFF.

V is TRBV5-1 and J is TRBJ2-3; the D gene is possibly TRBD2 (5 bases). This CDR3 region has 16 residues. CDR1 and CDR2 (germline): SGHRS, YFSETQ. With 4 bases removed from V and 1 base from J, the gap between germline ends came to 16 bases. The CDR3 bases are TGCGCCAGCAGCCCTGATGGTTCTAGCCGCACAGATACGCAGTATTTT. Amino acids: CASSPDGSSRTDTQYF. Filled out from reference TRBV5-1 and TRBJ2-3, the complete variable domain reads KAGVTQTPRYLIKTRGQQVTLSCSPISGHRSVSWYQQTPGQGLQFLFEYFSETQRNKGNFPGRFSGRQFSNSRSEMNVSTLELGDSALYLCASSPDGSSRTDTQYFGPGTRLTVL.

The chain couples TRBV2 to TRBJ2-5; 11 bases match TRBD2. The CDR3 has 16 residues. Trimming cost V 8 bases and J 1 base; bases outside gene matches: 9. In germline, CDR1 is SNHLY, CDR2 FYNNEI. CDR3 bases: TGTGCCAGCTTCGGGCGACTAGCGGGGCTCCAAGAGACCCAGTACTTC. It codes for CASFGRLAGLQETQYF.

With respect to this clone: This specimen includes other DNA sequences encoding the same CDR3. The rearrangement links TRBV30 to TRBJ1-1; 7 positions agree with TRBD1. This CDR3 comprises 12 residues. CDR1 and CDR2 from the germline V gene are GTSNPN and SVGIG (reference sequence). J gave up 2 bases and V 4 bases, and 1 base lay outside the gene matches. CDR3 in DNA: TGTGCCTGGACAGGGGGAAACACTGAAGCTTTCTTT. Protein product: CAWTGGNTEAFF. Drawing the rest from reference TRBV30 and TRBJ1-1, the complete variable domain is SQTIHQWPATLVQPVGSPLSLECTVEGTSNPNLYWYRQAAGRGLQLLFYSVGIGQISSEVPQNLSASRPQDRQFILSSKKLLLSDSGFYLCAWTGGNTEAFFGQGTRLTVV.

The count of this clone is one. The V and J genes are TRBV6-6 and TRBJ2-3; 9 bases map to TRBD2. J lost 1 base, V lost 5 bases, and 7 bases had no gene match. Germline CDR1 and CDR2: MNHNY and SVGAGI (reference sequence). The CDR3 has 16 amino acids. Here the CDR3 DNA reads TGTGCCAGCAGTCTCCTTTTAGCGGGGGGCACAGATACGCAGTATTTT. Its translation is CASSLLLAGGTDTQYF.

This chain links TRBV18 with TRBJ2-7; perhaps TRBD2 as D (6 bases). The CDR3 has 15 residues. V lost 2 bases and J 2 bases, leaving 13 bases between the germline ends. Germline V gene sequence: CDR1 KGHSH, CDR2 LQKENI. CDR3 sequence: CASSPSRGDTYEQYF. The DNA of the CDR3 is TGTGCCAGCTCACCATCGCGGGGAGATACCTACGAGCAGTACTTC.

The chain has TRBV2 and TRBJ2-7; tentatively, D is TRBD2 (7 bases). Trimming took 5 bases from V and 0 from J, leaving 14 bases between them. CDR3 length: 15 residues. Germline lookup yields CDR1 SNHLY and CDR2 FYNNEI. The CDR3 region has the DNA TGTGCCAGCAGTTTAGGGGGGACTATCTCCTACGAGCAGTACTTC. This codes for CASSLGGTISYEQYF.

J is TRBJ1-1 and V is TRBV28; 11 nucleotides agree with TRBD1. CDR3 length: 16 residues. Germline values: CDR1 MDHEN, CDR2 SYDVKM. After removal of 2 bases from V and 6 bases from J, the junction contained 8 bases not matched to a gene. CDR3 coding DNA: TGTGCCAGCAGTTTACGGGGGACAGGGGGAATGTCTGAAGCTTTCTTT. This translates into CASSLRGTGGMSEAFF.

The rearrangement uses TRBV7-9 and TRBJ2-2, with a possible D match to TRBD2 (6 bases). The germline gives CDR1 SEHNR, CDR2 FQNEAQ (reference sequence). The V end was cut by 5 bases, the J end by 6 bases, with 10 bases between. The CDR3 extends over 13 amino acids. The CDR3 DNA is TGTGCCAGCAGCAGCCCGGGGGCCGGGGAGCTGTTTTTT. Amino acids: CASSSPGAGELFF.

The chain is built from TRBV13 and TRBJ2-7; a possible D gene is TRBD2 (5 bases). CDR1 is PRHDT and CDR2 is FYEKMQ in the germline V gene (reference sequence). CDR3 length equals 15 residues. The V end was cut by 3 bases, the J end by 0 bases, with 12 bases between. CDR3 sequence reads: CASSLDLGSSYEQYF. The CDR3 region has the DNA TGTGCCAGCAGCTTGGACTTAGGGAGCTCCTACGAGCAGTACTTC. The full variable domain, with the rest looked up from reference TRBV13 and TRBJ2-7, is AAGVIQSPRHLIKEKRETATLKCYPIPRHDTVYWYQQGPGQDPQFLISFYEKMQSDKGSIPDRFSAQQFSDYHSELNMSSLELGDSALYFCASSLDLGSSYEQYFGPGTRLTVT.

The chain has TRBV7-3 and TRBJ2-2, with TRBD2 matching 8 bases. Germline lookup yields CDR1 SGHTA and CDR2 FQGTGA. The CDR3 consists of 15 residues. The V segment lost 5 bases and the J segment 4 bases; nucleotides outside the gene matches: 6. CDR3 amino acids: CASSPRGGSTGELFF. The CDR3 nucleotides read TGTGCCAGCAGCCCTCGGGGGGGTAGCACCGGGGAGCTGTTTTTT.

This clone was counted only a few times. The rearrangement links TRBV30 to TRBJ1-2; possibly TRBD1 for D (6 bases). Between the trimmed V and J ends, which lost 4 bases and 2 bases, there was a span of 14 bases. The CDR3 has 14 amino acids. Germline V CDR1 and CDR2: GTSNPN, SVGIG (reference sequence). The CDR3 region has the DNA TGTGCCTGGAAGGGGGAGGGGGAAAACTATGGCTACACCTTC. The encoded protein is CAWKGEGENYGYTF.